The subject of this entry is one TCR beta chain. The CDR3 spans 15 residues. Germline lookup yields CDR1 MGHRA and CDR2 YSYEKL. Trimming took off 2 bases at V and 0 bases at J, with 11 bases between the two ends. The record originates from a study of blood T cell repertoires in COVID-19. Study context: T cells, B-cell-depleted T cells, or PBMCs provided the cDNA or gDNA that served as material.

Only in-frame clones appear in the TCRdb table, and some are missing; sequencing was by immunoSEQ multiplex PCR. The sample includes about 14,000 clones, 80% to 85% of them seen just once. V usage is TRBV4-1 and J usage is TRBJ2-7, with D maybe TRBD2 (5 bases). The receptor was derived from a man in his fifties with active COVID-19. Sequenced sample: peripheral blood. CDR3 protein: CASSQTTGSSYEQYF. The DNA of the CDR3 is TGCGCCAGCAGCCAAACCACGGGGAGCTCCTACGAGCAGTACTTC.